This T cell receptor (beta chain) came from a study of identical twins. Notes on the study in general: Whereas memory repertoires showed no such difference, abundant cord blood beta clonotypes carried fewer insertions. Monozygotic twins shared more out-of-frame TCR alpha than recombination models predicted. Out-of-frame beta sequences exhibited a weaker degree of excess twin sharing.

In germline, CDR1 is SGHTA, CDR2 FQGNSA. The V gene lost 4 bases and the J gene lost 2 bases, with 12 bases spanning the gap. The CDR3 has 14 residues. This clonotype has ten or more counts. The antigen is not known. TCRdb ran MiXCR on the 5' RACE reads and lists one entry per CDR3 protein. In the table there are about 700,000 distinct CDR3 sequences, approximately 9% of which are singletons. These data are also associated with another study on yellow fever vaccine responses in identical twins.

Input material: PBMCs. This TCR was sampled from a woman younger than 30 in good health. V usage is TRBV7-2 and J usage is TRBJ2-7; tentatively, D is TRBD2 (5 bases). As DNA, the CDR3 is TGTGCCAGCAGCTCTCAGCGGATCACCTACGAGCAGTACTTC. It yields the protein CASSSQRITYEQYF. Filled out from reference TRBV7-2 and TRBJ2-7, the complete variable domain reads GAGVSQSPSNKVTEKGKDVELRCDPISGHTALYWYRQSLGQGLEFLIYFQGNSAPDKSGLPSDRFSAERTGGSVSTLTIQRTQQEDSAVYLCASSSQRITYEQYFGPGTRLTVT.